This T cell receptor (beta chain) was obtained from a study of shared clonotypes between healthy human individuals. Naive CD8 cells lacked CD45RO and underwent positive selection for CCR7, leaving out terminally differentiated effector memory CD45RA+ cells. Healthy adults negative for HIV, lacking recent acute infections or vaccinations, served as donors. About 200 ng DNA, tens of thousands of T cell genomes, went into each sorted-subset replicate PCR. Clones were sequenced by immunoSEQ multiplex PCR, and TCRdb holds only the in-frame ones, with some missing. This table holds around 2,100,000 clones, around 96% found once. The specimen was naive CD8+ T cells sorted from blood. This sequence was found in a young man in good health.

CDR3 sequence: CASSPSPYMANGYTF. CDR3 nucleotide sequence: TGTGCCAGCAGCCCCTCCCCATACATGGCTAATGGCTACACCTTC. The chain links TRBV7-8 to TRBJ1-2; D is unclear. The germline V gene encodes CDR1 SGHVS and CDR2 FQNEAQ. CDR3 size: 15 residues. V dropped 5 bases and J dropped 6 bases, with 19 bases sitting between them.